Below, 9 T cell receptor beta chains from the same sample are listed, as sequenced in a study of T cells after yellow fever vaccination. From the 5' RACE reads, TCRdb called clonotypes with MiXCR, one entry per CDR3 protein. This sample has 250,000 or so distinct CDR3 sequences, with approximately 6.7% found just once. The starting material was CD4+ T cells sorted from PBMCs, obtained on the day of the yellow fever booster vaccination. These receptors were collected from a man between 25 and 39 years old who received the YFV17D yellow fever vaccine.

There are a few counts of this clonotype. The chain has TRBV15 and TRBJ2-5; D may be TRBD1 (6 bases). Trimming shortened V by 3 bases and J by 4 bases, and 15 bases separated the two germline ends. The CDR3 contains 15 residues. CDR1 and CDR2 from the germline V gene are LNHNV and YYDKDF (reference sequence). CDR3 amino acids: CATSSDGQLIETQYF. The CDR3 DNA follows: TGTGCCACCAGCAGTGACGGACAGTTAATAGAGACCCAGTACTTC.

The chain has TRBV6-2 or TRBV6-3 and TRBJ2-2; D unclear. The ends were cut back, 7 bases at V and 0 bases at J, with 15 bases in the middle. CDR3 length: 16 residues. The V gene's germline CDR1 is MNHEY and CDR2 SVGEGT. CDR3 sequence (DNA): TGTGCCAGCACCAAAACACCGTACGCGAACACCGGGGAGCTGTTTTTT. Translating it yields CASTKTPYANTGELFF.

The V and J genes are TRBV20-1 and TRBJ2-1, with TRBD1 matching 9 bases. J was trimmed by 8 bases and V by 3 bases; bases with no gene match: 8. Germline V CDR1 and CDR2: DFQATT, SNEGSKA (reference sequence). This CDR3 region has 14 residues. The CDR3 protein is CSASRDRARDEQFF. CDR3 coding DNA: TGCAGTGCTAGCCGGGACAGGGCTCGTGATGAGCAGTTCTTC.

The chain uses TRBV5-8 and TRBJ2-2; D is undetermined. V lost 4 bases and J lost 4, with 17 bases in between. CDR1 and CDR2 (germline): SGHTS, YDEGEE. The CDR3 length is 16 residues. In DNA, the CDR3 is TGTGCCAGCAGCCCTGGGATGCTGGGCGGCACCGGGGAGCTGTTTTTT. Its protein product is CASSPGMLGGTGELFF.

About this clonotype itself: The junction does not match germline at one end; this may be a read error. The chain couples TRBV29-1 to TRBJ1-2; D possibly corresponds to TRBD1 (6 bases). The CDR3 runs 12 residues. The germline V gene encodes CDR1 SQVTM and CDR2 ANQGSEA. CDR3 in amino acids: CSVAETGLWLAF. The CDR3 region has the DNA TGCAGCGTTGCGGAGACAGGTCTATGGCTTGCCTTC.

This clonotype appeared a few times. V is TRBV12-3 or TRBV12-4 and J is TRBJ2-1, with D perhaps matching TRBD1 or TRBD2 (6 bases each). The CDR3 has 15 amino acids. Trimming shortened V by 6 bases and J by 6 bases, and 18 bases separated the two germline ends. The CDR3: CASSSTGGAGNEQFF. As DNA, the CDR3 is TGTGCCAGCAGCTCAACCGGGGGCGCGGGCAATGAGCAGTTCTTC.

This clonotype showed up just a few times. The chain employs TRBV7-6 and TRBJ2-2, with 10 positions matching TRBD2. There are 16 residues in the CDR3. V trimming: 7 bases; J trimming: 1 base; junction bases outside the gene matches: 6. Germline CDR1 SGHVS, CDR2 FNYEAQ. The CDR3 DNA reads TGTGCCAGCACTCTTATAGCGGGAGGGAACACCGGGGAGCTGTTTTTT. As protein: CASTLIAGGNTGELFF.

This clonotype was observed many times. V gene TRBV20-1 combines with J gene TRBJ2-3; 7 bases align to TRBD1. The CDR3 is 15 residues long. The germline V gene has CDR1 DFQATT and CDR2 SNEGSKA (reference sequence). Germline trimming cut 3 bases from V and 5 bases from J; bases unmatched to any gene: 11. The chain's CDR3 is CSARVAGGPRDTQYF. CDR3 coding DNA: TGCAGTGCTAGGGTGGCAGGGGGACCAAGAGATACGCAGTATTTT.

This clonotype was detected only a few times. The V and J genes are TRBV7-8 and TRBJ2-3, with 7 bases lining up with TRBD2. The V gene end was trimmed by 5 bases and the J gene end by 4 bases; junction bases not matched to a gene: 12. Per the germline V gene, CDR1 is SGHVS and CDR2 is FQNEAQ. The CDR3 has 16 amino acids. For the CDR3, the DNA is TGTGCCAGCAGCCCCCTAAGGCGGGAGATGGCAGATACGCAGTATTTT. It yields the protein CASSPLRREMADTQYF.